The clone carrying this T cell receptor beta chain came up many times. The germline V gene encodes CDR1 ENHRY and CDR2 SYGVKD. The CDR3 is made up of 14 amino acids. V was pared by 6 bases and J by 4 bases, with 7 bases of the junction left unmatched. This sample is part of a study of neurological immune-mediated disorders. One entry per CDR3 protein, called by TCRdb with MiXCR from the 5' RACE reads. The table shows 75,000 to 90,000 distinct CDR3 sequences, with 9% to 12% occurring only once. The sequence was collected from a man aged 40-55 years in good health. The sequenced material came from PBMCs. The chain has TRBV10-3 and TRBJ2-7; 9 nucleotides agree with TRBD1. CDR3 amino acids: CAISSDRGRYEQYF. In nucleotides, the CDR3 is TGTGCCATCAGCTCAGACAGGGGGAGGTACGAGCAGTACTTC.